The T cell receptor (beta chain) under discussion was sequenced for a study of shared clonotypes between healthy human individuals. The CDR3 is 11 residues long. Germline CDR1 DFQATT, CDR2 SNEGSKA (reference sequence). Trimming left V 2 bases short and J 12 bases short, with 11 bases between. Generated by immunoSEQ multiplex PCR, the TCRdb table keeps only in-frame clones and is missing some. The sample lists over a million clones, 95% to 97% occurring once. The source material was naive CD4+ T cells sorted from blood. The subset here: CD45RA+ positively selected. The TCR sequence derives from a man aged 25 to 40 in good health. The J gene is TRBJ2-1, the V gene TRBV20-1; D might be TRBD1 (5 bases). The CDR3 here is CSARRQNLQFF. Written as DNA, the CDR3 is TGCAGTGCTAGAAGACAGAACTTGCAGTTCTTC.